Listed below are T cell receptor beta chains from one sample, sequenced in a study of T cell responses to AZD1222 COVID-19 vaccine. Assay: immunoSEQ multiplex PCR; the TCRdb copy retains only in-frame clones and omits some. The sample holds some 180,000 clones, 87% seen once. The input for sequencing was peripheral blood, taken 28 days after the second AZD1222 dose. The receptors shown here come from an adult who received the AZD1222 COVID-19 vaccine. Both conserved end residues are part of each CDR3. Each record gives: D gene, V gene, clone size, J gene, CDR3 DNA, CDR3 protein. A D gene is named only where the DNA matches it firmly. For some rows the clone size is stated as once, few or many, or as a class when expanded; others skip it.

D gene: TRBD1; V gene: TRBV2; clone size: -; J gene: TRBJ2-2; CDR3 DNA: TGTGCCAGCAGTACCTACGGAGACAGGGTTAAGCTGTTTTTT; CDR3 protein: CASSTYGDRVKLFF
D gene: TRBD1; V gene: TRBV7-2; clone size: -; J gene: TRBJ1-2; CDR3 DNA: TGTGCCAGCAGCCTAAGCCAGACAGGGCTTCGCTACACCTTC; CDR3 protein: CASSLSQTGLRYTF
D gene: -; V gene: TRBV7-2; clone size: -; J gene: TRBJ1-3; CDR3 DNA: TGTGCCAGCAGCTTATCAGGAGCTGGAAACACCATATATTTT; CDR3 protein: CASSLSGAGNTIYF
D gene: -; V gene: TRBV4-1; clone size: -; J gene: TRBJ1-3; CDR3 DNA: TGCGCCAGCAGCCAACCCCAGGGCAGCTCTGGAAACACCATATATTTT; CDR3 protein: CASSQPQGSSGNTIYF
D gene: TRBD1; V gene: TRBV25-1; clone size: few; J gene: TRBJ1-2; CDR3 DNA: TGTGCCAGCAGGCTCGACAGGGACTATGGCTACACCTTC; CDR3 protein: CASRLDRDYGYTF
D gene: -; V gene: TRBV3-1/TRBV3-2; clone size: -; J gene: TRBJ2-3; CDR3 DNA: TGTGCCAGCAGCATAGGACAGACGATCACAGATACGCAGTATTTT; CDR3 protein: CASSIGQTITDTQYF
D gene: TRBD2; V gene: TRBV5-1; clone size: once; J gene: TRBJ2-1; CDR3 DNA: TGCGCCAGCAGCTTGTATGGGGGGGCCTACAATGAGCAGTTCTTC; CDR3 protein: CASSLYGGAYNEQFF
D gene: -; V gene: TRBV6-1; clone size: -; J gene: TRBJ1-2; CDR3 DNA: TGTGCCAGCAGTGAATTTCTTTTGGACTACACCTTC; CDR3 protein: CASSEFLLDYTF
D gene: TRBD1; V gene: TRBV4-1; clone size: few; J gene: TRBJ1-4; CDR3 DNA: TGCGCCAGCAGCCCGACAGGGCAATCACACGAAAAACTGTTTTTT; CDR3 protein: CASSPTGQSHEKLFF
D gene: -; V gene: TRBV29-1; clone size: few; J gene: TRBJ1-2; CDR3 DNA: TGCAGCGTAGAGGCAGGGGTCTATGGCTACACCTTC; CDR3 protein: CSVEAGVYGYTF
D gene: -; V gene: TRBV19; clone size: -; J gene: TRBJ1-1; CDR3 DNA: TGTGCCAGTAGTATAACAGGGCTGGGGAACACTGAAGCTTTCTTT; CDR3 protein: CASSITGLGNTEAFF
D gene: -; V gene: TRBV9; clone size: -; J gene: TRBJ2-2; CDR3 DNA: TGTGCCAGCAGCCCCGAGAAGCAAACGAACACCGGGGAGCTGTTTTTT; CDR3 protein: CASSPEKQTNTGELFF
D gene: TRBD1; V gene: TRBV24-1; clone size: -; J gene: TRBJ1-1; CDR3 DNA: TGTGCCACCAAAGGCCCCGGGACAGCCACTGAAGCTTTCTTT; CDR3 protein: CATKGPGTATEAFF
D gene: -; V gene: TRBV7-9; clone size: -; J gene: TRBJ1-1; CDR3 DNA: TGTGCCAGCAGCTTTTCGGCTTCACCAAACACTGAAGCTTTCTTT; CDR3 protein: CASSFSASPNTEAFF
D gene: TRBD1; V gene: TRBV10-3; clone size: -; J gene: TRBJ2-7; CDR3 DNA: TGTGCCACAAACTCGGACAGGAGCTCCTACGAGCAGTACTTC; CDR3 protein: CATNSDRSSYEQYF
D gene: -; V gene: TRBV18; clone size: -; J gene: TRBJ1-3; CDR3 DNA: TGTGCCAGCTCACCTGGACGGCACTCTGGAAACACCATATATTTT; CDR3 protein: CASSPGRHSGNTIYF
D gene: TRBD1; V gene: TRBV5-1; clone size: once; J gene: TRBJ2-7; CDR3 DNA: TGCGCCAGCAGAACAGGGGATGGGTCCTACGAGCAGTACTTC; CDR3 protein: CASRTGDGSYEQYF
D gene: TRBD1; V gene: TRBV5-1; clone size: few; J gene: TRBJ1-2; CDR3 DNA: TGCGCCAGCAGACCCGGGACAGGGGTCTATGGCTACACCTTC; CDR3 protein: CASRPGTGVYGYTF
D gene: -; V gene: TRBV10-3; clone size: once; J gene: TRBJ1-1; CDR3 DNA: TGTGCCATCAGTGAGGATAGGAAGAGACACCATAGGACGGGAGGGACTGAAGCTTTCTTT; CDR3 protein: CAISEDRKRHHRTGGTEAFF